A single sample is the source of the 25 T cell receptor beta chains below, sequenced in a study of blood T cell repertoires in COVID-19. The table came from immunoSEQ multiplex PCR; TCRdb's copy has only in-frame clones and leaves some out. Of around 75,000 clones in the sample, 70% to 90% were seen once. The material sequenced was peripheral blood. Receptors originate from a human donor in a cohort sampled during active COVID-19.

The chain links TRBV24-1 to TRBJ2-1; TRBD2 aligns across 9 bases. The CDR3 has 15 amino acids. Trimming removed 3 bases from V and 5 bases from J; junction bases left unmatched: 4. Germline V gene data show CDR1 as KGHDR and CDR2 as SFDVKD. CDR3 region: CATSDNSGSHNEQFF. The CDR3 DNA sequence: TGTGCCACCAGTGATAATAGCGGGAGCCACAATGAGCAGTTCTTC.

This clone was detected only once. The chain employs TRBV10-1 and TRBJ2-3; 7 bases match TRBD2. CDR1 and CDR2 (germline): WNHNN, SYGVQD (reference sequence). J lost 2 bases, V lost 4 bases, and 6 bases had no gene match. The CDR3 loop spans 15 amino acids. The CDR3 is CASSAGLADTDTQYF. The CDR3 DNA follows: TGCGCCAGCAGTGCTGGGCTAGCGGACACAGATACGCAGTATTTT.

This clone was observed a single time. This chain uses TRBV9 with TRBJ1-4; 7 positions match TRBD1. This CDR3 contains 16 residues. Germline CDR1 SGDLS, CDR2 YYNGEE. V shed 4 bases, J shed 7 bases, and the junction held 13 bases outside the gene matches. The CDR3 loop reads CASSPRLQGMGEKLFF. In nucleotides, the CDR3 is TGTGCCAGCAGCCCCCGGTTACAGGGGATGGGTGAAAAACTGTTTTTT.

The chain recombines TRBV7-2 with TRBJ1-2; D not certain. Looked up from germline, CDR1 is SGHTA and CDR2 is FQGNSA. Trimming shortened V by 3 bases and J by 1 base, and 6 bases separated the two germline ends. The CDR3 loop spans 13 amino acids. This CDR3 is CASSFGSNYGYTF. Written as DNA, the CDR3 is TGTGCCAGCAGCTTTGGCAGTAACTATGGCTACACCTTC.

The rearrangement links TRBV5-1 to TRBJ2-1; the match to TRBD2 covers 9 bases. Per the germline V gene, CDR1 is SGHRS and CDR2 is YFSETQ. The CDR3 length is 14 residues. The V gene end was trimmed by 8 bases and the J gene end by 1 base; junction bases not matched to a gene: 4. CDR3 residues: CASTSGSSYNEQFF. The CDR3 DNA reads as TGCGCCAGTACTAGCGGGTCGTCCTACAATGAGCAGTTCTTC.

The chain is built from TRBV19 and TRBJ1-2, with D hard to call. There are 13 residues in the CDR3. CDR1 is LNHDA, CDR2 SQIVND, per germline (reference sequence). Trimming pared 2 bases from V and 4 bases from J, leaving 8 bases between. The CDR3 DNA follows: TGTGCCAGTAGTATACTACCTCCCTATGGCTACACCTTC. It translates to CASSILPPYGYTF.

This clone appeared once. The rearrangement joins TRBV7-9 to TRBJ1-2; the match to TRBD1 covers 9 bases. The J segment lost 6 bases and the V segment lost 5 bases, leaving 7 bases of the junction unmatched. The germline CDR1 and CDR2 sequences are SEHNR and FQNEAQ (reference sequence). The CDR3 sequence is 14 residues long. The CDR3 is CASSPDRGGHGYTF. The CDR3, as DNA: TGTGCCAGCAGCCCAGACAGGGGGGGACATGGCTACACCTTC.

This clone has just one count. As DNA, the CDR3 is TGTGCCAGCAGTTGGACGGCGGGGAGCACAGATACGCAGTATTTT. This encodes CASSWTAGSTDTQYF. V gene TRBV7-2 combines with J gene TRBJ2-3, with TRBD2 as a possible D gene (6 bases). This CDR3 comprises 15 residues. CDR1 and CDR2 from the germline V gene are SGHTA and FQGNSA. The V end lost 6 bases, the J end lost 0 bases, and 13 bases lay between the germline ends. The full variable domain, its missing parts supplied by reference TRBV7-2 and TRBJ2-3, is GAGVSQSPSNKVTEKGKDVELRCDPISGHTALYWYRQSLGQGLEFLIYFQGNSAPDKSGLPSDRFSAERTGGSVSTLTIQRTQQEDSAVYLCASSWTAGSTDTQYFGPGTRLTVL.

The chain has TRBV5-4 and TRBJ2-7, with 7 bases aligning to TRBD1. The CDR3 length is 14 residues. V lost 3 bases and J lost 2; bases outside the gene matches: 5. Germline CDR1 is SGHNT and CDR2 is YYREEE (reference sequence). Here the CDR3 reads CASSSQGKAYEQYF. The CDR3 nucleotides read TGTGCCAGCAGCTCACAGGGGAAGGCCTACGAGCAGTACTTC.

This sequence joins TRBV25-1 and TRBJ2-5; weak D call: TRBD2 (5 bases). Trimming pared 4 bases from V and 4 bases from J, leaving 10 bases between. Germline lookup yields CDR1 MGHDK and CDR2 SYGVNS. CDR3 length: 13 residues. CDR3 sequence (DNA): TGTGCCAGCAGTGGCCAGGAGGTAGAGACCCAGTACTTC. Amino acids: CASSGQEVETQYF.

The chain uses TRBV20-1 and TRBJ2-3, with D maybe TRBD2 (6 bases). The CDR3 length is 11 residues. CDR1 is DFQATT, CDR2 SNEGSKA, per germline (reference sequence). V was pared by 0 bases and J by 15 bases, with 13 bases between. DNA for the CDR3: TGCAGTGCTAGAGAGGGGGGTTATGGTTATTTT. Its protein product is CSAREGGYGYF.

The chain is built from TRBV21-1 and TRBJ1-5. TRBV21-1 is an annotated pseudogene. The CDR3 has 16 residues. In nucleotides, the CDR3 is TGTGCCAGCAGCAAACTTCGCGGGTATAGCAATCAGCCCCAGCATTTT. Protein: CASSKLRGYSNQPQHF.

This clone turned up a few times. The genes are TRBV5-1 and TRBJ2-7, with D possibly matching TRBD1 (6 bases). Germline V gene lookup returns CDR1 SGHRS and CDR2 YFSETQ. This CDR3 comprises 16 residues. Trimming pared 0 bases from V and 0 bases from J, leaving 13 bases between. The CDR3 bases are TGCGCCAGCAGCTTGGGCCACAGGGATTCCTCCTACGAGCAGTACTTC. Its translation is CASSLGHRDSSYEQYF. The full variable domain, with the rest looked up from reference TRBV5-1 and TRBJ2-7, is KAGVTQTPRYLIKTRGQQVTLSCSPISGHRSVSWYQQTPGQGLQFLFEYFSETQRNKGNFPGRFSGRQFSNSRSEMNVSTLELGDSALYLCASSLGHRDSSYEQYFGPGTRLTVT.

This chain uses TRBV28 with TRBJ2-1; 10 bases fit TRBD2. The CDR3 sequence is 17 residues long. The V and J ends lost 5 bases and 3 bases, in that order; junction bases with no gene match: 10. The germline CDR1 and CDR2 sequences are MDHEN and SYDVKM. The CDR3 region has the DNA TGTGCCAGCAGTCTTACCCCCGGGACTAGCGACTACAATGAGCAGTTCTTC. The encoded protein is CASSLTPGTSDYNEQFF. Combining the CDR3 with reference TRBV28 and TRBJ2-1 gives the whole variable domain DVKVTQSSRYLVKRTGEKVFLECVQDMDHENMFWYRQDPGLGLRLIYFSYDVKMKEKGDIPEGYSVSREKKERFSLILESASTNQTSMYLCASSLTPGTSDYNEQFFGPGTRLTVL.

The chain combines TRBV6-1 with TRBJ1-1, with 8 bases aligning to TRBD1. The V gene end was trimmed by 5 bases and the J gene end by 7 bases; junction bases not matched to a gene: 12. Germline values: CDR1 MNHNS, CDR2 SASEGT. CDR3 length: 15 residues. The CDR3 region has the DNA TGTGCCAGCAGTTCGAGGCCCCGACAGGGGAATGAAGCTTTCTTT. Protein: CASSSRPRQGNEAFF.

J is TRBJ1-1 and V is TRBV5-1; TRBD1 is a possible D gene (6 bases). The CDR3 has 15 residues. Germline V CDR1 and CDR2: SGHRS, YFSETQ. Trimming removed 5 bases from V and 4 bases from J, with 18 bases in between. CDR3 DNA: TGCGCCAGCAGTCCACCGAACAGGGCTACCACTGAAGCTTTCTTT. Protein product: CASSPPNRATTEAFF.

This chain uses TRBV19 with TRBJ2-5; no clear D gene. The germline V gene has CDR1 LNHDA and CDR2 SQIVND (reference sequence). Trimming removed 6 bases at V and 4 bases at J, with 6 bases between. The CDR3 is 11 amino acids. The CDR3 coding sequence is TGTGCCAGTAGAAATCGAGAGACCCAGTACTTC. The encoded protein is CASRNRETQYF.

The gene calls are TRBV10-3 and TRBJ2-6; D is ambiguous. Trimming removed 6 bases at V and 6 bases at J, with 9 bases between. The CDR3 extends over 13 amino acids. Germline V gene lookup returns CDR1 ENHRY and CDR2 SYGVKD. DNA of the CDR3: TGTGCCATCAGCCCCCCAGAGGCCAACGTCCTGACTTTC. Its protein is CAISPPEANVLTF.

This clone was found once. The genes are TRBV6-5 and TRBJ1-1; 10 nucleotides match TRBD1. With 5 bases clipped from V and 1 base from J, the junction kept 4 bases outside the gene matches. CDR3 length: 15 amino acids. Germline loops: CDR1 MNHEY, CDR2 SVGAGI. The CDR3 sequence: CASSRDRGPNTEAFF. The CDR3 DNA reads as TGTGCCAGCAGTAGGGACAGGGGACCGAACACTGAAGCTTTCTTT.

The chain is built from TRBV9 and TRBJ1-2; 7 bases match TRBD1. This CDR3 is built from 13 residues. The germline V gene has CDR1 SGDLS and CDR2 YYNGEE. V was pared by 4 bases and J by 2 bases, with 2 bases of the junction left unmatched. CDR3 amino acids: CASSPTGNYGYTF. The CDR3, as DNA: TGTGCCAGCAGCCCGACAGGGAACTATGGCTACACCTTC.

The chain recombines TRBV19 with TRBJ1-5, with a possible D match to TRBD1 (5 bases). Between the trimmed V and J ends, which lost 5 bases and 3 bases, there was a span of 17 bases. The germline gives CDR1 LNHDA, CDR2 SQIVND (reference sequence). This CDR3 is 16 amino acids long. The CDR3 bases are TGTGCCAGTAGTGCCCCCCTCGGACACTTCAATCAGCCCCAGCATTTT. This sequence encodes CASSAPLGHFNQPQHF.

This clone was counted a few times. This chain uses TRBV2 with TRBJ2-5; no clear D gene. The CDR3 consists of 12 residues. Trimming cost V 6 bases and J 7 bases, with 12 bases left between them. Germline assignment: CDR1 SNHLY and CDR2 FYNNEI. Here the CDR3 DNA reads TGTGCCAGCAGAACTACCTCCGGGACCCAGTACTTC. It encodes CASRTTSGTQYF.

This sequence joins TRBV5-1 and TRBJ2-1; the match to TRBD1 covers 11 bases. Germline V gene sequence: CDR1 SGHRS, CDR2 YFSETQ. CDR3 length: 15 residues. Trimming at V came to 3 bases and at J to 8 bases, leaving 7 bases not matched to a gene. The CDR3 sequence is CASSSGQGARDEQFF. CDR3 DNA: TGCGCCAGCAGCTCCGGACAGGGGGCGCGGGATGAGCAGTTCTTC.

CDR3 residues: CASRAGAGELFF. In nucleotides, the CDR3 is TGTGCCAGCAGGGCAGGGGCCGGGGAGCTGTTTTTT. The V and J genes are TRBV2 and TRBJ2-2; maybe TRBD1 (6 bases). The CDR3 extends over 12 amino acids. Per the germline V gene, CDR1 is SNHLY and CDR2 is FYNNEI. Between the trimmed V and J ends, which lost 6 bases and 6 bases, there was a span of 8 bases.

The DNA for the CDR3 is TGTGCCAGCAGCTTCCCACAGGGGACCCACGAGCAGTACTTC. Translated, it gives CASSFPQGTHEQYF. This chain links TRBV7-9 with TRBJ2-7; 7 nucleotides agree with TRBD1. Germline V gene sequence: CDR1 SEHNR, CDR2 FQNEAQ (reference sequence). The CDR3 is 14 residues long. V lost 3 bases and J lost 5; bases outside the gene matches: 7.